Below, 3 T cell receptor beta chains from the same sample are listed, as sequenced in a study of response to subunit inactivated influenza vaccine. Using its own MiXCR run on the RT-PCR reads, TCRdb lists one record per CDR3 protein. Of roughly 760,000 distinct CDR3 sequences detected, less than 25% appear once; the ten largest clones hold roughly 10%. The sequencing here drew on PBMCs from blood, taken 4 to 6 days after vaccination. The source of these receptors is a man over 45 who received an inactivated influenza vaccine.

The sample holds a few counts of this clonotype. This chain joins TRBV7-9 and TRBJ2-1; a weak D match, TRBD1 (5 bases). The V gene lost 4 bases and the J gene lost 0 bases, with 10 bases spanning the gap. The CDR3 is 15 residues long. Germline-derived CDR1 and CDR2 are SEHNR and FQNEAQ (reference sequence). The CDR3 DNA reads as TGTGCCAGCAGCTCCCGACAGAGCTCCTACAATGAGCAGTTCTTC. Protein sequence: CASSSRQSSYNEQFF.

There are a few counts of this clonotype. V usage is TRBV7-2 and J usage is TRBJ2-7; tentatively, D is TRBD2 (6 bases). This CDR3 is built from 16 residues. V shed 4 bases and J shed 3 bases, with 19 bases lying between them. Germline V gene data show CDR1 as SGHTA and CDR2 as FQGNSA. CDR3 sequence: CASSSRAGRGVYEQYF. CDR3 DNA: TGTGCCAGCAGCTCCCGCGCCGGGAGAGGGGTCTACGAGCAGTACTTC.

This clonotype was seen more than once but under ten times. This rearrangement joins TRBV20-1 to TRBJ2-1; tentative D call: TRBD1 (6 bases). This CDR3 is 15 amino acids long. Trimming took off 6 bases at V and 5 bases at J, with 20 bases between the two ends. Per the germline V gene, CDR1 is DFQATT and CDR2 is SNEGSKA (reference sequence). CDR3 sequence (DNA): TGCAGTGCCCCGCACCGGGACAAGGGCAACAATGAGCAGTTCTTC. It translates to CSAPHRDKGNNEQFF.